This T cell receptor (beta chain) is drawn from a study of blood T cell repertoires in COVID-19 (dated by TCRdb to between 2020 and 2021). Regarding the research as a whole: The collaborator samples originated in the United States, Italy and Spain and spanned the acute and convalescent phases of COVID-19. A de-identified subject ID, COVID-19 status, age in years and sex were almost always included in the sample metadata. Samples came from the ongoing ImmuneRACE study (first 160 participants) plus 1,254 subjects from 6 global collaborators. The prospective study material was composed of cDNA or gDNA derived from T cells, B-cell-depleted T cells, or PBMCs. Deeply sampled blood TCRbeta repertoires from subjects exposed to, actively infected with, or recovered from COVID-19 were included in the dataset. Where available, HLA class I and class II types were taken from metadata supplied by the sample provider and were not determined by assay-based typing. The repertoires were made available in a free public database intended to serve as a resource for research on the immune response to SARS-CoV-2.

The cysteine opens and the phenylalanine closes a CDR3 of 18 amino acids. Only the CDR3 portion is preserved as DNA: 54 bases, with reading frame beginning at the first base. CDR1 and CDR2, looked up from the germline V gene (reference sequence), are LNHDA and SQIVND. Trimming removed 3 bases from V and 2 bases from J; the gene matches leave 6 bases unexplained. Notes on this clone: The clone's antigen remains unknown. Base-call qualities are not available, and no considerably larger clone is one nucleotide away.

What the research found in general, with its limitations: Clinical and demographic metadata were provided uncurated, with the amount varying by source and participant.

Each collaborating institution followed its own protocols to collect whole blood in K2EDTA tubes. Collaborator samples were shipped for TCRbeta analysis as frozen whole blood, isolated PBMCs, or DNA extracted from either sample type. TCRbeta CDR3 regions were amplified from genomic DNA by means of the immunoSEQ Assay, a bias-controlled multiplex PCR. The source study handled its data this way. The number of nucleated cells in each sample was estimated by amplification of reference gene primers within the assay. To quantify the absolute abundance of each unique TCRbeta CDR3 rearrangement, sequence reads were collapsed and filtered. For each sample, productive Simpson clonality was calculated by taking the square root of Simpson's diversity index across productive rearrangements. What TCRdb holds here is the immuneACCESS table cut down to in-frame rearrangements. Part of the clones is not present; checked against another copy, under half of the missing clones reflect an unresolved V gene, and the others are unexplained. V and J calls plus clone size are reproduced from that table; the DNA served to infer D and trimming. Across this sample there are about 67,000 clones, with 80% to 90% seen only once. The ten largest clonotypes hold more than 5% of the sample.

In this chain, TRBV19 is recombined with TRBJ2-5, and TRBD2 matches 16 of the central bases. The clonotype comes from a man aged 50 to 60 with active COVID-19. Sequencing was performed on peripheral blood. The CDR3 region: CASSIRPGLAGGQETQYF. The DNA sequence is given as TGTGCCAGTAGTATTCGCCCGGGACTAGCGGGAGGGCAAGAGACCCAGTACTTC.